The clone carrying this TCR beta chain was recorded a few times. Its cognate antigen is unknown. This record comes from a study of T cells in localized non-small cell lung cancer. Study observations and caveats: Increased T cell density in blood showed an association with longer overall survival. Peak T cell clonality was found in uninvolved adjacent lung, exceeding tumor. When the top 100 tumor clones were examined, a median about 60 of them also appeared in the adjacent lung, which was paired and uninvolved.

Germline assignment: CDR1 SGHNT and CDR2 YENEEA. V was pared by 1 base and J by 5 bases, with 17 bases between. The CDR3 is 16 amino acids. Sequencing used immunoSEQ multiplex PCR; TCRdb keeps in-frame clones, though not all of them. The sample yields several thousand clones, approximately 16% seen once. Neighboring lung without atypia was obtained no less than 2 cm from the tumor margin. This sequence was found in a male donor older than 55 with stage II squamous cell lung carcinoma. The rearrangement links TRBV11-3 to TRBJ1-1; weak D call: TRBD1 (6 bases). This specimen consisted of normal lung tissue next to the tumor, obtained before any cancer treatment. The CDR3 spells CASSLGGGQGGTEAFF. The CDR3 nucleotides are TGTGCCAGCAGCTTAGGCGGGGGGCAGGGTGGGACTGAAGCTTTCTTT.